What follows are 5 T cell receptor beta chains derived from one specimen sequenced in a study of blood T cell repertoires in COVID-19. Method: immunoSEQ multiplex PCR; TCRdb's copy keeps in-frame clones and lacks some. Among 200,000 to 250,000 clones, approximately 90% were seen once, and the ten largest hold roughly 6.2%. Sequencing was done on a sample of peripheral blood. The receptors shown here come from a man between 60 and 75 years old who had recovered from COVID-19.

The chain carries TRBV10-2 and TRBJ2-3, with TRBD2 matching over 12 bases. Germline V gives CDR1 WSHSY, CDR2 SAAADI. Germline trimming cut 7 bases from V and 4 bases from J; bases unmatched to any gene: 15. This CDR3 is 18 amino acids long. CDR3 region: CASTPTISSGGAADTQYF. For the CDR3, the DNA is TGCGCCAGCACCCCGACCATTTCTAGCGGGGGGGCCGCAGATACGCAGTATTTT.

V usage is TRBV19 and J usage is TRBJ2-7, with 9 bases aligning to TRBD1. Trimming at V came to 3 bases and at J to 5 bases, leaving 2 bases not matched to a gene. The CDR3 runs to 13 residues. The germline CDR1 and CDR2 sequences are LNHDA and SQIVND (reference sequence). The CDR3 bases are TGTGCCAGTAGTATCCGGACAGGGGACGAGCAGTACTTC. Amino acids: CASSIRTGDEQYF.

The chain carries TRBV19 and TRBJ2-7; a weak D match, TRBD1 (6 bases). The CDR3 has 14 residues. V was pared by 8 bases and J by 3 bases, with 17 bases between. From germline, CDR1 is LNHDA and CDR2 SQIVND (reference sequence). The CDR3 sequence is CASQDPQGGYEQYF. CDR3 coding DNA: TGTGCCAGTCAGGACCCCCAAGGGGGCTACGAGCAGTACTTC.

The chain combines TRBV3-1 (or the pseudogene TRBV3-2) with TRBJ1-1, with D unclear. CDR3 length equals 13 residues. The V end was cut by 4 bases, the J end by 6 bases, with 12 bases between. Germline lookup yields CDR1 LGHDT and CDR2 YNNKEL (reference sequence). The CDR3 protein is CASSPDVRSEAFF. The CDR3 DNA is TGTGCCAGCAGCCCAGATGTTCGGTCTGAAGCTTTCTTT.

The V gene is TRBV18, the J gene TRBJ1-3, with 7 bases aligning to TRBD1. Trimming removed 3 bases from V and 3 bases from J; junction bases left unmatched: 2. Germline values: CDR1 KGHSH, CDR2 LQKENI. CDR3 length: 14 residues. CDR3 nucleotides: TGTGCCAGCTCACCTAACAGGGGTGGAAACACCATATATTTT. It yields the protein CASSPNRGGNTIYF.